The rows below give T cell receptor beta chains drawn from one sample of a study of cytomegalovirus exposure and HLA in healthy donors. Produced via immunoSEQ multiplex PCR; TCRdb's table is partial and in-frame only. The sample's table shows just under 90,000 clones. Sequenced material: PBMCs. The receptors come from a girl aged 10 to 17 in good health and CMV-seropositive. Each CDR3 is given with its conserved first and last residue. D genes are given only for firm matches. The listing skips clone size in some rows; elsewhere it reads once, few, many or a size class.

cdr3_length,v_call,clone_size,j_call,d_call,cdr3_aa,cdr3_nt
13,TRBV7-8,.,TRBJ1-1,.,CASSYTGDTEAFF,TGTGCCAGCAGCTATACGGGGGACACTGAAGCTTTCTTT
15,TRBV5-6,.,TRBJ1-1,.,CASSFRVHMNTEAFF,TGTGCCAGCAGCTTCAGGGTGCATATGAACACTGAAGCTTTCTTT
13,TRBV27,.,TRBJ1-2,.,CASKELSGTSYTF,TGTGCCAGCAAAGAGCTTTCCGGGACATCCTACACCTTC
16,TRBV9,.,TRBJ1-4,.,CASSVGAGLTNEKLFF,TGTGCCAGCAGCGTAGGGGCAGGGCTAACTAATGAAAAACTGTTTTTT
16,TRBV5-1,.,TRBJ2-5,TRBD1,CASSLIWTGGRETQYF,TGCGCCAGCAGCCTTATATGGACAGGGGGTAGGGAGACCCAGTACTTC
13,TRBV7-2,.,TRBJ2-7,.,CASSGLGRAEQYF,TGTGCCAGCAGCGGGCTCGGCAGGGCCGAGCAGTACTTC
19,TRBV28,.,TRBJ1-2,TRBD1,CASSSISGPGGIMSYGYTF,TGTGCCAGCAGTTCCATTTCAGGGCCAGGGGGAATTATGAGCTATGGCTACACCTTC
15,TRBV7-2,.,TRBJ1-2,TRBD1,CASSDSDRRNYGYTF,TGTGCCAGCAGCGACTCGGACAGGCGCAACTATGGCTACACCTTC
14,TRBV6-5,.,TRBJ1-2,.,CASSYRGIEYGYTF,TGTGCCAGCAGTTATCGGGGTATCGAATATGGCTACACCTTC
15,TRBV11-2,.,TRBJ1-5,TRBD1,CASSSGGYSNQPQHF,TGTGCCAGCAGCTCAGGGGGGTATAGCAATCAGCCCCAGCATTTT
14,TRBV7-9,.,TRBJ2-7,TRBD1,CASSPQQGPSEQYF,TGTGCCAGCAGCCCTCAACAGGGGCCGAGTGAGCAGTACTTC
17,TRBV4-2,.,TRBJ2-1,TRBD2,CASSQLDTSGRDNEQFF,TGTGCCAGCAGCCAACTAGATACTAGCGGGCGAGACAATGAGCAGTTCTTC
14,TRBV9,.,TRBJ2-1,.,CASSVEVRGLEQFF,TGTGCCAGCAGCGTAGAAGTGCGAGGGTTAGAGCAGTTCTTC
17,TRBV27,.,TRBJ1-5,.,CASSLVPPGASDQPQHF,TGTGCCAGCAGTTTAGTCCCCCCAGGGGCTTCAGATCAGCCCCAGCATTTT
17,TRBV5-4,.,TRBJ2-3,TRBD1,CASSFDRGTGGLDTQYF,TGTGCCAGCAGCTTCGATCGAGGGACAGGGGGTCTAGATACGCAGTATTTT
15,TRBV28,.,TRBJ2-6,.,CASSYVRAGANVLTF,TGTGCCAGCAGTTATGTCAGGGCCGGGGCCAACGTCCTGACTTTC
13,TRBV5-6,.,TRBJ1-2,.,CASSLDSLYGYTF,TGTGCCAGCAGCTTGGACAGCCTCTATGGCTACACCTTC
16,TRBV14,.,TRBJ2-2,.,CASSQDTNRRSRELFF,TGTGCCAGCAGCCAAGATACAAACAGGCGGAGCCGGGAGCTGTTTTTT
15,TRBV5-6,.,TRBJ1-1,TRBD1,CASSFGQAGGTEAFF,TGTGCCAGCAGCTTCGGACAGGCGGGGGGAACTGAAGCTTTCTTT
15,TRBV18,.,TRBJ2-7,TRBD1,CASSPGQDRTYEQYF,TGTGCCAGCTCACCTGGACAGGACCGTACCTACGAGCAGTACTTC
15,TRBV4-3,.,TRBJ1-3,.,CASSQDRAGVYTIYF,TGCGCCAGCAGCCAAGATAGGGCGGGGGTGTACACCATATATTTT
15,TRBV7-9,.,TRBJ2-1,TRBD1,CASSTPGQGGNEQFF,TGTGCCAGCAGCACTCCGGGACAGGGAGGTAATGAGCAGTTCTTC
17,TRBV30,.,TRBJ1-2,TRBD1,CAWSVLSQGASNYGYTF,TGTGCCTGGAGTGTACTGTCCCAGGGGGCCTCTAACTATGGCTACACCTTC
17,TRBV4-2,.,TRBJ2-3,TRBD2,CASSQDSPSGGTDTQYF,TGTGCCAGCAGCCAAGATTCGCCTAGCGGGGGCACAGATACGCAGTATTTT
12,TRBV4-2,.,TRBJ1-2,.,CASSQDRYGYTF,TGTGCCAGCAGCCAAGATCGCTATGGCTACACCTTC
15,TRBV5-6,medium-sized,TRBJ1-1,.,CASSFRVRLNTEAFF,TGTGCCAGCAGCTTCAGGGTCAGGTTGAACACTGAAGCTTTCTTT
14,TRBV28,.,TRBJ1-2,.,CASSLDSNQRGYTF,TGTGCCAGCAGTCTCGACAGTAACCAGAGAGGCTACACCTTC
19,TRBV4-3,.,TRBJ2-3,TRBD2,CASSQESQLAEILTDTQYF,TGCGCCAGCAGCCAAGAGTCCCAACTAGCGGAGATACTCACAGATACGCAGTATTTT
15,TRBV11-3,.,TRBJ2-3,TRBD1,CASSRQGVFADTQYF,TGTGCCAGCAGCCGACAGGGAGTTTTCGCAGATACGCAGTATTTT
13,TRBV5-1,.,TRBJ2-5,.,CASSPGDQETQYF,TGCGCCAGCAGCCCGGGTGATCAAGAGACCCAGTACTTC
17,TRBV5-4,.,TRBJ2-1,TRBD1,CASRDGIGGQGYNEQFF,TGTGCCAGCAGGGACGGCATAGGGGGCCAGGGGTACAATGAGCAGTTCTTC
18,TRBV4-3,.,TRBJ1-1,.,CASSQDTTQGPLNTEAFF,TGCGCCAGCAGCCAAGATACGACCCAGGGGCCCTTGAACACTGAAGCTTTCTTT
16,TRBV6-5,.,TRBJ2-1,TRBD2,CASSYSPTRGDNEQFF,TGTGCCAGCAGTTACTCCCCTACGCGGGGGGACAATGAGCAGTTCTTC
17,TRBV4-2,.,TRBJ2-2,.,CASSQPHVRDKAGELFF,TGTGCCAGCAGCCAGCCGCACGTCAGGGATAAGGCCGGGGAGCTGTTTTTT
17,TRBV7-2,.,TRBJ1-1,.,CASSPSGLRHWNTEAFF,TGTGCCAGCAGCCCCTCGGGACTTAGACATTGGAACACTGAAGCTTTCTTT
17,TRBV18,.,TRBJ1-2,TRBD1,CASSPPATGIPFGGYTF,TGTGCCAGCTCACCACCCGCGACAGGGATTCCGTTTGGCGGCTACACCTTC
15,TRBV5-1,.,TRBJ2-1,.,CASSLSGPYYNEQFF,TGCGCCAGCAGCTTGTCAGGGCCGTACTACAATGAGCAGTTCTTC
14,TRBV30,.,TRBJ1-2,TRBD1,CAWSGTGGSYGYTF,TGTGCCTGGAGTGGGACAGGGGGGTCTTATGGCTACACCTTC
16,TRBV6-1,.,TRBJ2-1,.,CASSVGQPSSYNEQFF,TGTGCCAGCAGTGTGGGCCAGCCATCCTCCTACAATGAGCAGTTCTTC
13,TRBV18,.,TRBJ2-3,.,CASSSSSTDTQYF,TGTGCCAGCTCATCTAGTTCCACAGATACGCAGTATTTT
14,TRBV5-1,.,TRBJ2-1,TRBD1,CASSTGQGYNEQFF,TGCGCCAGCAGCACCGGACAGGGCTACAATGAGCAGTTCTTC
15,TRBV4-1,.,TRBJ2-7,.,CASSQGLGDSYEQYF,TGCGCCAGCAGCCAAGGACTAGGGGATTCCTACGAGCAGTACTTC
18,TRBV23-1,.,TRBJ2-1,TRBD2,CASSHPLGGVTTYNEQFF,TGCGCCAGCAGTCATCCGTTGGGGGGGGTAACGACCTACAATGAGCAGTTCTTC
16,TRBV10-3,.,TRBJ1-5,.,CAISEPSRVSNQPQHF,TGTGCCATCAGTGAGCCTAGTCGGGTTAGCAATCAGCCCCAGCATTTT